The 20 T cell receptor beta chains below were found in one sample sequenced in a study of regulatory T cells in long-lasting Graves disease. Time point noted: newly diagnosed GD, antithyroid drugs for less than 3 months. Scientists built the TCR library using RNA that was extracted from PBMCs. Library construction for TCR beta used iRepertoire HTBI primers and Arm-PCR of CDR3 regions. TCRdb fed the multiplex PCR reads into MiXCR, producing one record per CDR3 protein. The sample holds about 220,000 distinct CDR3 sequences, roughly 19% seen once. This sample was shared with a second study, whose subject was T cells in Graves' hyperthyroidism and ophthalmopathy.

The material was peripheral blood mononuclear cells (PBMCs), obtained at new diagnosis, from a patient treated with antithyroid drugs. The source is a woman in her 30s with Graves disease.

This clonotype was recorded many times. The chain employs TRBV3-1 and TRBJ2-1; D may be TRBD2 (5 bases). V was trimmed by 4 bases and J by 9 bases, leaving 10 bases between them. Per the germline V gene, CDR1 is LGHDT and CDR2 is YNNKEL (reference sequence). The length of the CDR3 is 12 residues. This CDR3 is CASSLRSGEQFF. The CDR3 nucleotides are TGTGCCAGCAGCCTCCGGAGCGGTGAGCAGTTCTTC.

There are a few counts of this clonotype. The chain links TRBV28 to TRBJ2-1; 10 bases are a match to TRBD2. The CDR3 is 14 residues long. Looked up from germline, CDR1 is MDHEN and CDR2 is SYDVKM. CDR3 sequence (DNA): TGTGCAAGCGGGAGGGTACTCTCCTACAATGAGCAGTTCTTC. Its protein product is CASGRVLSYNEQFF.

The CDR3 reads CATLGAKSNEQFF. The DNA for the CDR3 is TGTGCCACCCTAGGGGCGAAGTCCAATGAGCAGTTCTTC. The V gene is TRBV2, the J gene TRBJ2-1; tentative D call: TRBD1 (5 bases). This CDR3 has 13 amino acids. Deletions cut 10 bases from V and 6 bases from J, with 16 bases between. Germline V lookup: CDR1 SNHLY, CDR2 FYNNEI.

The table lists this clonotype with many counts. The chain employs TRBV25-1 and TRBJ2-5; 9 nucleotides line up with TRBD1. This CDR3 contains 17 residues. Germline CDR1 MGHDK, CDR2 SYGVNS. J was trimmed by 3 bases and V by 1 base; bases with no gene match: 9. CDR3 protein: CASSELVADRGEETQYF. The CDR3 DNA is TGTGCCAGCAGTGAATTGGTTGCGGACAGGGGAGAAGAGACCCAGTACTTC.

This clonotype was seen many times. The gene calls are TRBV11-2 and TRBJ1-5; TRBD1 agrees at 7 bases. Germline V gives CDR1 SGHAT, CDR2 FQNNGV. The V segment lost 4 bases and the J segment 1 base; nucleotides outside the gene matches: 7. The CDR3 totals 16 residues. The CDR3 here is CASSSGDSLSNQPQHF. In DNA form, the CDR3 reads TGTGCCAGCAGCTCAGGGGACAGCCTAAGCAATCAGCCCCAGCATTTT.

In this sample, this clonotype turned up many times. V usage is TRBV12-3 or TRBV12-4 and J usage is TRBJ2-7; D remains ambiguous. The CDR3 extends over 12 amino acids. V lost 3 bases and J 1 base, leaving 4 bases between the germline ends. The DNA of the CDR3 is TGTGCCAGCAGTTTGAAGTCCTACGAGCAGTACTTC. Protein sequence: CASSLKSYEQYF.

This clonotype was picked up many times. CDR3 bases: TGTGCCAGCAGTGAAGCGGACGGTTCGATACATCCGGGCAATGAGCAGTTCTTC. This sequence encodes CASSEADGSIHPGNEQFF. The genes are TRBV2 and TRBJ2-1; D gene uncertain. The germline CDR1 and CDR2 sequences are SNHLY and FYNNEI. V shed 0 bases and J shed 6 bases, with 21 bases lying between them. There are 18 residues in the CDR3.

This chain links TRBV28 with TRBJ2-7; TRBD1 agrees at 8 bases. Germline V CDR1 and CDR2: MDHEN, SYDVKM. The CDR3 length is 14 residues. With V trimmed by 5 bases and J by 5 bases, 8 bases remained unmatched. The DNA of the CDR3 is TGTGCCAGCAGTAATGGACAGGGAGCTAACGAGCAGTACTTC. It specifies CASSNGQGANEQYF.

Regarding this clonotype: A clone one base away is much larger, so this may be a read error. The chain joins TRBV4-2 to TRBJ2-3; D remains unclear. CDR1 and CDR2 from the germline V gene are LGHNA and YNFKEQ. The V gene lost 4 bases and the J gene lost 5 bases, with 13 bases spanning the gap. CDR3 length: 14 amino acids. CDR3 residues: CASSLVNSGDTQYF. CDR3 nucleotide sequence: TGTGCCAGCAGCCTAGTCAATTCCGGAGATACGCAGTATTTT.

This clonotype showed up many times. The chain carries TRBV2 and TRBJ1-1; D uncertain. CDR1 and CDR2 from the germline V gene are SNHLY and FYNNEI. The germline V and J ends were trimmed by 2 bases and 5 bases, with 9 bases remaining between them. The CDR3 is made up of 13 amino acids. The CDR3, as DNA: TGTGCCAGCAGTGAAATAAGAGGTACTGAAGCTTTCTTT. Its protein is CASSEIRGTEAFF.

This clonotype was seen at least ten times. CDR3 loop: CASRAEGTLSSYEQYF. DNA for the CDR3: TGTGCCAGCAGAGCGGAGGGGACGCTAAGCTCCTACGAGCAGTACTTC. This chain connects TRBV6-2 or TRBV6-3 to TRBJ2-7, with a tentative D call TRBD2 (6 bases). Germline V lookup: CDR1 MNHEY, CDR2 SVGEGT. V lost 6 bases and J lost 0, with 18 bases in between. This CDR3 region has 16 residues.

In its sample, this clonotype was seen many times. Here the CDR3 DNA reads TGTGCCAGCTCGACTCCCTCGGGCAGGGGTGGGAATCAGCCCCAGCATTTT. This translates into CASSTPSGRGGNQPQHF. V usage is TRBV18 and J usage is TRBJ1-5; tentatively, D is TRBD1 (6 bases). This CDR3 spans 17 amino acids. The germline gives CDR1 KGHSH, CDR2 LQKENI. Trimming removed 6 bases from V and 4 bases from J, with 22 bases in between.

This chain uses TRBV6-4 with TRBJ1-1, with D possibly TRBD1 on 5 matching bases. This CDR3 contains 15 residues. Germline CDR1 reads MRHNA; CDR2 reads SNTAGT. Trimming took 3 bases from V and 2 from J, leaving 13 bases between them. CDR3 amino acids: CASSEPTVSNTEAFF. In DNA, the CDR3 is TGTGCCAGCAGTGAACCGACAGTGTCAAACACTGAAGCTTTCTTT.

In its sample, this clonotype was seen many times. The chain couples TRBV7-6 to TRBJ1-4, with 8 bases that match TRBD1. There are 14 residues in the CDR3. Germline trimming cut 5 bases from V and 11 bases from J; bases unmatched to any gene: 10. Germline-derived CDR1 and CDR2 are SGHVS and FNYEAQ. The CDR3 DNA follows: TGTGCCAGCAGCATGGACAGGGAGGATCTGAAACTGTTTTTT. Residues: CASSMDREDLKLFF.

This clonotype was recorded many times. This sequence joins TRBV19 and TRBJ2-2; D is possibly TRBD1 or TRBD2 (5 bases each). The CDR3 spans 14 residues. Trimming left V 7 bases short and J 1 base short, with 10 bases between. CDR1 and CDR2 (germline): LNHDA, SQIVND (reference sequence). CDR3 nucleotide sequence: TGTGCCAGTACGGGACGGTGGAACACCGGGGAGCTGTTTTTT. It yields the protein CASTGRWNTGELFF.

This clonotype was found many times. The rearrangement links TRBV11-2 to TRBJ2-7, with D possibly matching TRBD1 (6 bases). The CDR3 spans 13 residues. Between the trimmed V and J ends, which lost 5 bases and 12 bases, there was a span of 20 bases. Germline CDR1 SGHAT, CDR2 FQNNGV. In DNA form, the CDR3 reads TGTGCCAGCAGCCCGCACCACCGGGACACAATGTACTTC. It is translated as CASSPHHRDTMYF. The variable domain in full, with the rest retrieved from reference TRBV11-2 and TRBJ2-7, is EAGVAQSPRYKIIEKRQSVAFWCNPISGHATLYWYQQILGQGPKLLIQFQNNGVVDDSQLPKDRFSAERLKGVDSTLKIQPAKLEDSAVYLCASSPHHRDTMYFGPGTRLTVT.

This clonotype has ten or more counts. This chain joins TRBV19 and TRBJ1-3; D is ambiguous. The CDR3 is 16 amino acids. Germline CDR1 reads LNHDA; CDR2 reads SQIVND (reference sequence). V shed 7 bases and J shed 0 bases, with 16 bases lying between them. CDR3 protein: CASIGSAPISGNTIYF. DNA of the CDR3: TGTGCCAGTATCGGTTCCGCTCCTATCTCTGGAAACACCATATATTTT.

This clonotype showed up just a few times. This chain connects TRBV7-3 to TRBJ2-1; 12 bases are shared with TRBD2. The germline CDR1 and CDR2 sequences are SGHTA and FQGTGA. The CDR3 runs 16 residues. V trimming: 5 bases; J trimming: 4 bases; junction bases outside the gene matches: 6. CDR3 in amino acids: CASSQKTSGGYNEQFF. The CDR3 nucleotides are TGTGCCAGCAGCCAAAAGACTAGCGGGGGTTACAATGAGCAGTTCTTC.

This clonotype occurred many times. J is TRBJ2-7 and V is TRBV7-9; D call uncertain. The V gene's germline CDR1 is SEHNR and CDR2 FQNEAQ (reference sequence). Trimming took off 2 bases at V and 5 bases at J, with 4 bases between the two ends. The CDR3 loop spans 11 amino acids. Here the CDR3 reads CASSLRNEQYF. Here the CDR3 DNA reads TGTGCCAGCAGCTTAAGGAACGAGCAGTACTTC.

The chain employs TRBV7-3 and TRBJ1-1, with D perhaps matching TRBD1 (5 bases). Trimming pared 2 bases from V and 6 bases from J, leaving 13 bases between. The germline V gene has CDR1 SGHTA and CDR2 FQGTGA. This CDR3 contains 14 residues. CDR3 sequence: CASSLASGSPEAFF. The CDR3 nucleotides read TGTGCCAGCAGCTTAGCCTCAGGGTCGCCTGAAGCTTTCTTT. Supplemented by reference TRBV7-3 and TRBJ1-1, the full variable domain reads GAGVSQTPSNKVTEKGKYVELRCDPISGHTALYWYRQSLGQGPEFLIYFQGTGAADDSGLPNDRFFAVRPEGSVSTLKIQRTERGDSAVYLCASSLASGSPEAFFGQGTRLTVV.